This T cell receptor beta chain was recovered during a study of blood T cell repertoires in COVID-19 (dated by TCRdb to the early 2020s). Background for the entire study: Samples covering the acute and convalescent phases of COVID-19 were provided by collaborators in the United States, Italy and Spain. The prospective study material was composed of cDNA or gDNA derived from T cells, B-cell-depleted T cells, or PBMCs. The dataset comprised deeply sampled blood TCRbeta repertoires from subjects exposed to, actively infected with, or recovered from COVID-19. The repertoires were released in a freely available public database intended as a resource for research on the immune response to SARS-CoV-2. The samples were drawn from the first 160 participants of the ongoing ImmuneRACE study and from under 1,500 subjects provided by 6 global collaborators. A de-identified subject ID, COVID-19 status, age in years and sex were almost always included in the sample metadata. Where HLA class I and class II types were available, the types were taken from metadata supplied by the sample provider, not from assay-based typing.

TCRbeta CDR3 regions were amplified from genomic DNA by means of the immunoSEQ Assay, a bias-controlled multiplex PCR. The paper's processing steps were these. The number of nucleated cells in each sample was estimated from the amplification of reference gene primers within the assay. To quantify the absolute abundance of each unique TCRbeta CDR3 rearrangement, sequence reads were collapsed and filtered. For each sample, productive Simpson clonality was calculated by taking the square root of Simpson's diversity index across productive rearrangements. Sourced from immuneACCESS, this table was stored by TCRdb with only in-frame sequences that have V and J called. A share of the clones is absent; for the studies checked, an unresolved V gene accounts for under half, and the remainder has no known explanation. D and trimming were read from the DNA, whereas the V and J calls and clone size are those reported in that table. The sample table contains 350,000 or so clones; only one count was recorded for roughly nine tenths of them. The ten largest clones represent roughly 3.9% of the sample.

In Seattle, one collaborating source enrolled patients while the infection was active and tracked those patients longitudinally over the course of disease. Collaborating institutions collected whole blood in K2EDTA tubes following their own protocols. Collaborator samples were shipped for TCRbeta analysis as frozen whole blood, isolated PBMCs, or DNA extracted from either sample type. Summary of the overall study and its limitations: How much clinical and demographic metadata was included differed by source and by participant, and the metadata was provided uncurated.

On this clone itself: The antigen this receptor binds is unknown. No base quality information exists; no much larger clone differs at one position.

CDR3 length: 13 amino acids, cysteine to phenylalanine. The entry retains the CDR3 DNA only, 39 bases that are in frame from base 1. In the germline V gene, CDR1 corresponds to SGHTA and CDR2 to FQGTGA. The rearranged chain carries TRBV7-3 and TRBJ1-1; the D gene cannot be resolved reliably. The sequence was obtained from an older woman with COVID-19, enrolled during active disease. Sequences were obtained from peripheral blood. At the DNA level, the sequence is TGTGTCTCCCGAGGTGGAGGTTTAGGTGAAGCTTTCTTT. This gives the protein CVSRGGGLGEAFF.